This T cell receptor (beta chain) was obtained from a study of T-cell memory formation after mild COVID-19 (dated by TCRdb to about 2021). For the study in its entirety: TCR sequence clusters from the two donors were largely donor specific. In a couple of donors, T-cell clones that expanded and contracted after mild COVID-19 were followed by sequencing TCRalpha and TCRbeta repertoires longitudinally. The cohort comprised two young, previously healthy adult volunteers, one female and one male.

PBMCs were isolated by Ficoll-Paque density gradient centrifugation. Including the terminal cysteine and phenylalanine, the CDR3 comprises 16 residues. Kept here is only the CDR3 DNA, which spans 48 bases and is read in frame from base 1. Via the germline V gene, CDR1 is SGHVS and CDR2 FQNEAQ. Between the V and J ends, shortened by 0 bases and 4 bases respectively, the junction contains 16 bases. The listed sequencing device is Illumina NovaSeq 6000. cDNA libraries for TCRalpha and TCRbeta were prepared by 5'RACE using constant-segment primers, with sample barcodes and unique molecular identifiers added. Trizol reagent was used to extract RNA from every sample. Library amplification was performed in two PCR steps, and a second sample barcode and Illumina TruSeq adapters were introduced in the second step. Libraries were sequenced on an Illumina NovaSeq with 2 x 150 bp paired-end reads. The published analysis was carried out like this. Demultiplexing of reads and collapsing into UMI-guided consensus sequences were performed with migec v1.2.7. With mixcr v2.1.11, UMI consensuses were aligned to TRA and TRB V and J templates and assembled into clonotypes. A clonotype was counted as expanded or contracted only if both edgeR and NoisET called the change significant, with noise models trained on biological replicates. For edgeR calls, the thresholds were a false discovery rate-adjusted p below 0.01 and a log2 fold-change of 1. PCA with hierarchical clustering of max-normalized trajectories of the 1000 most abundant clonotypes was used as exploratory dynamics analysis. Separately sequenced CD4+ and CD8+ repertoires were used to assign the CD4 or CD8 phenotype of responding clones. Through fastp at Q25 and MiXCR, TCRdb rebuilt clones from the public reads, retaining in-frame beta chains. CDR3 protein sequences are deduplicated, and each keeps its most common genes and DNA. The authors' filters were not applied to this entry. The sample table contains around 250,000 distinct CDR3 sequences; only one count was recorded for approximately 15% of them. 2% to 2.5% of the sample is held by the ten biggest clonotypes.

This clonotype appeared a single time. Its antigen is unknown. The sample holds no much larger clone one base away, and base qualities are not on file. Resting on one read, the evidence is weak. Overall study outcomes, separate from this receptor: From day 15 to 85, contracting clones showed balanced CD4/CD8 phenotypes, whereas a second wave of clones that expanded from day 15 to 37 leaned towards CD4+. Contracting CD4+ clones appeared mostly in the CM and EM memory subsets, whereas CD8+ clones were enriched in EMRA. Some responding clones were found in pre-infection memory, which suggests that pre-existing cross-reactive memory T cells took part in the SARS-CoV-2 response. Only a couple of mild cases were covered in the study, and larger cohorts including severe cases with pre-infection samples were considered necessary. SARS-CoV-2 specificity of the second-wave clones peaking on day 37 was not confirmed.

The source is an adult woman who had mild COVID-19 (a few samples of this study predate the infection). The sample titles of this study are shuffled in the database, so cell type and time point are left out; the donor was told from shared clones. What was sequenced was PBMCs or a T cell subset sorted from them (not recorded which). Here the chain combines TRBV7-8 and TRBJ2-7; TRBD2 is possibly the D segment (6 matching bases). DNA sequence: TGTGCCAGCAGCTTAGCGAGTTACGGGAGTGGGTACGAGCAGTACTTC. This sequence encodes CASSLASYGSGYEQYF.